This record looks at one T cell receptor (beta chain) sequence and its context. Repertoires were generated with immunoSEQ multiplex PCR, while TCRdb's copy carries only in-frame clones and drops some. Found here are about 68,000 clones, 86% of them singletons; the top ten hold less than 7.5%. These data are taken from a study of blood T cell repertoires in COVID-19. Looking at the study overall: Samples taken during acute and convalescent COVID-19 were collected in the United States, Italy and Spain. T cells, B-cell-depleted T cells, or PBMCs provided the cDNA or gDNA that served as material.

From germline, CDR1 is SGDLS and CDR2 YYNGEE. Trimming removed 0 bases at V and 4 bases at J, with 16 bases between. This CDR3 has 16 residues. This chain uses TRBV9 with TRBJ1-2; D uncertain. The TCR was taken from an elderly man with COVID-19, enrolled during active disease. Sequencing used peripheral blood. The CDR3 nucleotides read TGTGCCAGCAGCGTAGGCGTATCGGGCGGAGGCTATGGCTACACCTTC. Translated, it gives CASSVGVSGGGYGYTF. Together with reference TRBV9 and TRBJ1-2, the CDR3 gives the full variable domain: DSGVTQTPKHLITATGQRVTLRCSPRSGDLSVYWYQQSLDQGLQFLIQYYNGEERAKGNILERFSAQQFPDLHSELNLSSLELGDSALYFCASSVGVSGGGYGYTFGSGTRLTVV.